Presented here are 32 T cell receptor beta chains from one specimen sequenced in a study of radiation and T cells in renal cell carcinoma. The repertoire was sequenced with immunoSEQ multiplex PCR; TCRdb's copy has only in-frame clones and lacks some. The data contain some 8,400 clones, about 61% of them seen just once; the ten biggest clones take up just over 20%. Treatment denoted: treatment-naive control, cytoreductive nephrectomy. The sequenced sample was tumor tissue, obtained from a patient whose treatment was nephrectomy without radiotherapy. The receptors originated from a man between 60 and 75 years old with renal cell carcinoma.

The rearrangement links TRBV27 to TRBJ1-5, with D possibly being TRBD1 (6 bases). The CDR3 loop spans 14 amino acids. Germline lookup yields CDR1 MNHEY and CDR2 SMNVEV (reference sequence). Deletions cut 3 bases from V and 5 bases from J, with 11 bases between. CDR3 residues: CASSFLGAHQPQHF. CDR3 nucleotide sequence: TGTGCCAGCAGTTTCTTGGGGGCACATCAGCCCCAGCATTTT.

This clone turned up a few times. V and J are TRBV7-6 and TRBJ2-7, with no clear D. This CDR3 has 15 amino acids. V was pared by 4 bases and J by 2 bases, with 15 bases between. Looked up from germline, CDR1 is SGHVS and CDR2 is FNYEAQ. CDR3 amino acids: CASSSRPTVPYEQYF. The CDR3 coding sequence is TGTGCCAGCAGCTCAAGACCAACAGTACCCTACGAGCAGTACTTC.

This clone was seen just once. The rearrangement uses TRBV5-1 and TRBJ1-2; D uncertain. The CDR3 extends over 14 amino acids. The V end was cut by 1 base, the J end by 6 bases, with 13 bases between. Germline-derived CDR1 and CDR2 are SGHRS and YFSETQ. Here the CDR3 DNA reads TGCGCCAGCAGCTTGTCGGCCGGACCCAATGGCTACACCTTC. It encodes CASSLSAGPNGYTF.

The chain joins TRBV7-2 to TRBJ2-5; possible D gene TRBD2, 6 bases. The end of the DNA aligns better with TRBJ2-7, so the J call may be wrong. Germline CDR1 SGHTA, CDR2 FQGNSA. The CDR3 has 13 residues. CDR3 DNA sequence: TGTGCCAGCAGCGCGGGATGGGCCTACGAGCAGTACTTC. Its translation: CASSAGWAYEQYF.

The rearrangement links TRBV5-4 to TRBJ1-4; 10 nucleotides line up with TRBD1. CDR3 size: 16 residues. With 4 bases clipped from V and 7 bases from J, the junction kept 10 bases outside the gene matches. Germline CDR1 is SGHNT and CDR2 is YYREEE (reference sequence). CDR3 coding DNA: TGTGCCAGCAGCCCCCGCCGGGACAGGGGCGGTGAAAAACTGTTTTTT. Amino acid sequence: CASSPRRDRGGEKLFF.

V gene TRBV7-9 combines with J gene TRBJ2-7, with D uncertain. The germline CDR1 and CDR2 sequences are SEHNR and FQNEAQ (reference sequence). This CDR3 spans 15 amino acids. The germline V and J ends were trimmed by 4 bases and 3 bases, with 16 bases remaining between them. The CDR3 nucleotides read TGTGCCAGCAGCTCAGGATCAGGAACTGTCTACGAGCAGTACTTC. Protein product: CASSSGSGTVYEQYF.

This clone appeared once. The chain couples TRBV2 to TRBJ2-3, with 7 bases matching TRBD1. J was trimmed by 2 bases and V by 7 bases; bases with no gene match: 9. The CDR3 runs 15 residues. In germline, CDR1 is SNHLY, CDR2 FYNNEI. The CDR3 DNA is TGTGCCAGCACTTACAGGGGTCTGCCCACAGATACGCAGTATTTT. Protein product: CASTYRGLPTDTQYF.

The rearrangement links TRBV10-3 to TRBJ1-2, with TRBD1 matching 7 bases. CDR3 length: 14 amino acids. The J segment lost 2 bases and the V segment lost 6 bases, leaving 6 bases of the junction unmatched. Germline V CDR1 and CDR2: ENHRY, SYGVKD. CDR3 DNA sequence: TGTGCCATCAGCCTACAGGGGAGAAACTATGGCTACACCTTC. Translated: CAISLQGRNYGYTF.

This clone was seen only a few times. The CDR3: CASSPREGASGYTF. CDR3 DNA sequence: TGTGCCAGCAGCCCTAGAGAGGGGGCGAGTGGCTACACCTTC. The V gene is TRBV7-3, the J gene TRBJ1-2, with TRBD1 matching over 7 bases. The CDR3 sequence is 14 residues long. With 5 bases clipped from V and 7 bases from J, the junction kept 10 bases outside the gene matches. Germline-derived CDR1 and CDR2 are SGHTA and FQGTGA.

The rearrangement joins TRBV9 to TRBJ1-3; a possible D gene is TRBD1 (6 bases). Germline V lookup: CDR1 SGDLS, CDR2 YYNGEE. CDR3 length equals 14 residues. Trimming removed 4 bases at V and 0 bases at J, with 8 bases between. DNA for the CDR3: TGTGCCAGCAGCCCGGACAGCTCTGGAAACACCATATATTTT. Translation gives CASSPDSSGNTIYF.

V and J are TRBV6-5 and TRBJ2-7, with no clear D. CDR1 and CDR2 (germline): MNHEY, SVGAGI. Trimming cost V 5 bases and J 0 bases, with 11 bases left between them. The CDR3 covers 14 residues. CDR3 sequence: CASSASYSSYEQYF. Written as DNA, the CDR3 is TGTGCCAGCAGTGCGAGCTACAGCTCCTACGAGCAGTACTTC.

This clone was observed once. The gene calls are TRBV5-1 and TRBJ2-1, with TRBD2 identical over 9 bases. This CDR3 comprises 15 residues. The J segment lost 6 bases and the V segment lost 4 bases, leaving 8 bases of the junction unmatched. Looked up from germline, CDR1 is SGHRS and CDR2 is YFSETQ. The CDR3 sequence: CASSKTSGLLNEQFF. As DNA, the CDR3 is TGCGCCAGCAGCAAGACTAGCGGCTTGCTCAATGAGCAGTTCTTC. Complete variable domain (other parts from reference TRBV5-1 and TRBJ2-1): KAGVTQTPRYLIKTRGQQVTLSCSPISGHRSVSWYQQTPGQGLQFLFEYFSETQRNKGNFPGRFSGRQFSNSRSEMNVSTLELGDSALYLCASSKTSGLLNEQFFGPGTRLTVL.

The rearrangement links TRBV7-6 to TRBJ2-2, with a possible D match to TRBD1 (6 bases). CDR3 length: 16 amino acids. With 5 bases removed from V and 4 bases from J, the gap between germline ends came to 17 bases. CDR1 is SGHVS, CDR2 FNYEAQ, per germline. CDR3 sequence (DNA): TGTGCCAGCAGCCGACCACAGGGTTCTGGCACCGGGGAGCTGTTTTTT. This encodes CASSRPQGSGTGELFF. The variable domain in full, with the rest retrieved from reference TRBV7-6 and TRBJ2-2, is GAGVSQSPRYKVTKRGQDVALRCDPISGHVSLYWYRQALGQGPEFLTYFNYEAQQDKSGLPNDRFSAERPEGSISTLTIQRTEQRDSAMYRCASSRPQGSGTGELFFGEGSRLTVL.

This chain joins TRBV30 and TRBJ1-1; D unresolved. Looked up from germline, CDR1 is GTSNPN and CDR2 is SVGIG (reference sequence). With 3 bases removed from V and 3 bases from J, the gap between germline ends came to 11 bases. CDR3 size: 13 residues. CDR3 DNA: TGTGCCTGGAGCATAGACGGCTACACTGAAGCTTTCTTT. Its translation is CAWSIDGYTEAFF.

The chain uses TRBV6-5 and TRBJ2-1; tentatively, D is TRBD1 or TRBD2 (5 bases each). Between the trimmed V and J ends, which lost 2 bases and 3 bases, there was a span of 11 bases. In germline, CDR1 is MNHEY, CDR2 SVGAGI. The CDR3 contains 15 residues. The CDR3, as DNA: TGTGCCAGCAGTTACGACAAGAGGGGCTACAATGAGCAGTTCTTC. It yields the protein CASSYDKRGYNEQFF.

This clone was seen a few times. The gene calls are TRBV29-1 and TRBJ1-1, with D maybe TRBD1 (5 bases). V was cut by 6 bases and J by 7 bases, with 15 bases left in between. The CDR3 loop spans 12 amino acids. Germline CDR1 is SQVTM and CDR2 is ANQGSEA. CDR3 in amino acids: CSVGGNFLEAFF. CDR3 bases: TGCAGCGTGGGGGGGAACTTCCTTGAAGCTTTCTTT.

The V gene is TRBV9, the J gene TRBJ1-2; TRBD1 agrees at 9 bases. The CDR3 length is 14 residues. Germline V lookup: CDR1 SGDLS, CDR2 YYNGEE. V lost 3 bases and J lost 3; bases outside the gene matches: 3. CDR3 in DNA: TGTGCCAGCAGCGCGGGACAGGGTGACTATGGCTACACCTTC. It codes for CASSAGQGDYGYTF.

The chain carries TRBV6-1 and TRBJ2-7; no clear D gene. CDR3 length equals 13 residues. CDR1 is MNHNS, CDR2 SASEGT, per germline. V lost 1 base, J lost 1 base, and 5 bases lay in between. The DNA for the CDR3 is TGTGCCAGCAGTGAAGTTGGATCCTACGAGCAGTACTTC. Translation gives CASSEVGSYEQYF.

This clone was seen a handful of times. This chain links TRBV2 with TRBJ1-2; tentative D call: TRBD1 (5 bases). Germline V gene lookup returns CDR1 SNHLY and CDR2 FYNNEI. Trimming stripped 8 bases from V and 7 bases from J, with 17 bases between. CDR3 length: 13 amino acids. Here the CDR3 reads CASSVGQTSGYTF. CDR3 nucleotides: TGTGCCAGCTCCGTCGGACAAACCTCTGGCTACACCTTC.

The CDR3 spells CAIAGQGGPGANVLTF. The CDR3 DNA reads TGTGCCATCGCAGGACAGGGAGGGCCCGGGGCCAACGTCCTGACTTTC. The gene calls are TRBV10-3 and TRBJ2-6, with a weak D call TRBD1 (8 bases). The germline V gene encodes CDR1 ENHRY and CDR2 SYGVKD. Trimming shortened V by 8 bases and J by 4 bases, and 18 bases separated the two germline ends. There are 16 residues in the CDR3.

The DNA for the CDR3 is TGTGCCAGCAGCCGCGGACAGGACATCACTGAAGCTTTCTTT. As protein: CASSRGQDITEAFF. The rearrangement joins TRBV7-8 to TRBJ1-1; 7 positions agree with TRBD1. The CDR3 runs 14 residues. Trimming removed 5 bases from V and 4 bases from J; junction bases left unmatched: 7. Per germline, CDR1 SGHVS and CDR2 FQNEAQ.

The chain couples TRBV6-5 to TRBJ2-7, with D tentatively TRBD1 (7 bases). The CDR3 is 15 amino acids. Germline V lookup: CDR1 MNHEY, CDR2 SVGAGI. V lost 0 bases and J lost 3, with 12 bases in between. Here the CDR3 DNA reads TGTGCCAGCAGTTACTCACCCCAGGGGGGCTACGAGCAGTACTTC. This translates into CASSYSPQGGYEQYF.

V usage is TRBV6-6 and J usage is TRBJ1-2; no clear D gene. Trimming left V 0 bases short and J 12 bases short, with 14 bases between. This CDR3 spans 13 amino acids. The germline CDR1 and CDR2 sequences are MNHNY and SVGAGI (reference sequence). The CDR3 DNA is TGTGCCAGCAGTTACTCGAACGTGGGGTCAGACACCTTC. Translation: CASSYSNVGSDTF.

CDR3: CATTLLGLNTEAFF. CDR3 sequence (DNA): TGTGCCACCACCCTCTTGGGACTCAACACTGAAGCTTTCTTT. This sequence joins TRBV6-1 and TRBJ1-1; a weak D match, TRBD1 (5 bases). Germline V gene lookup returns CDR1 MNHNS and CDR2 SASEGT. This CDR3 has 14 amino acids. V was clipped by 10 bases and J by 2 bases, with 17 bases between them.

The V gene is TRBV30, the J gene TRBJ1-6, with D possibly TRBD1 on 6 matching bases. Germline values: CDR1 GTSNPN, CDR2 SVGIG (reference sequence). The CDR3 length is 17 residues. V was shortened by 2 bases and J by 7 bases, with 21 bases between the two germline ends. In nucleotides, the CDR3 is TGTGCCTGGAGTCATCTGACGAGGAGCAGGGGAAATTCACCCCTCCACTTT. Its translation is CAWSHLTRSRGNSPLHF. Full variable domain (remainder filled in from reference TRBV30 and TRBJ1-6): SQTIHQWPATLVQPVGSPLSLECTVEGTSNPNLYWYRQAAGRGLQLLFYSVGIGQISSEVPQNLSASRPQDRQFILSSKKLLLSDSGFYLCAWSHLTRSRGNSPLHFGNGTRLTVT.

This clone occurred a few times. CDR3 sequence (DNA): TGCGCCAGCAGAGTAGCGGGGGGGCCCATAGATGAGCAGTTCTTC. Protein product: CASRVAGGPIDEQFF. J is TRBJ2-1 and V is TRBV5-1; 11 positions agree with TRBD2. The CDR3 is 15 residues long. Trimming cost V 5 bases and J 8 bases; bases outside gene matches: 9. From germline, CDR1 is SGHRS and CDR2 YFSETQ.

The CDR3 DNA reads as TGTGCCAGCAGCGTAGTGCTAGCGGGTCTAGATGAGCAGTTCTTC. Protein product: CASSVVLAGLDEQFF. The rearrangement joins TRBV9 to TRBJ2-1; 8 bases agree with TRBD2. V lost 0 bases, J lost 8 bases, and 7 bases stayed unmatched. There are 15 residues in the CDR3. The germline V gene has CDR1 SGDLS and CDR2 YYNGEE. Together with reference TRBV9 and TRBJ2-1, the CDR3 gives the full variable domain: DSGVTQTPKHLITATGQRVTLRCSPRSGDLSVYWYQQSLDQGLQFLIQYYNGEERAKGNILERFSAQQFPDLHSELNLSSLELGDSALYFCASSVVLAGLDEQFFGPGTRLTVL.

The rearrangement joins TRBV10-3 to TRBJ2-5; 13 positions agree with TRBD2. Germline CDR1 is ENHRY and CDR2 is SYGVKD. V trimming: 6 bases; J trimming: 3 bases; junction bases outside the gene matches: 1. This CDR3 spans 14 amino acids. CDR3 amino acids: CAIRGTSGEETQYF. Written as DNA, the CDR3 is TGTGCCATCAGGGGGACTAGCGGGGAAGAGACCCAGTACTTC.

This chain uses TRBV6-1 with TRBJ2-7, with D maybe TRBD2 (6 bases). CDR1 is MNHNS, CDR2 SASEGT, per germline. The CDR3 length is 17 residues. V was shortened by 0 bases and J by 4 bases, with 19 bases between the two germline ends. The CDR3 is CASSEALGRREFYEQYF. CDR3 in DNA: TGTGCCAGCAGTGAAGCTCTAGGCCGGAGGGAATTTTACGAGCAGTACTTC.

The J gene is TRBJ2-7, the V gene TRBV27; 9 bases agree with TRBD1. Germline trimming cut 3 bases from V and 9 bases from J; bases unmatched to any gene: 6. This CDR3 has 13 amino acids. Germline assignment: CDR1 MNHEY and CDR2 SMNVEV (reference sequence). CDR3 sequence: CASSLGQGVGQYF. The CDR3 DNA follows: TGTGCCAGCAGTTTGGGACAGGGAGTAGGGCAGTACTTC.

The genes are TRBV7-2 and TRBJ2-5; no firm D call. The V gene's germline CDR1 is SGHTA and CDR2 FQGNSA. V was clipped by 8 bases and J by 1 base, with 5 bases between them. CDR3 length: 11 residues. The CDR3, as DNA: TGTGCCAGCCGCCTCCAAGAGACCCAGTACTTC. Translation: CASRLQETQYF.

The table lists this clone with a few counts. The rearrangement joins TRBV15 to TRBJ1-4; 7 nucleotides line up with TRBD1. Germline CDR1 is LNHNV and CDR2 is YYDKDF (reference sequence). V lost 0 bases to trimming and J lost 0 bases; unmatched junction nucleotides: 4. There are 17 residues in the CDR3. The CDR3, as DNA: TGTGCCACCAGCAGAGATTTCCAGGGGGCAACTAATGAAAAACTGTTTTTT. Translating it yields CATSRDFQGATNEKLFF.